This TCR beta chain was sequenced in a study of T cell repertoires in cytomegalovirus infection. Study context: The study used recently identified HLA-C-restricted and well-studied HLA-B-restricted CMV epitopes. Public TCR beta signatures marked donors with CMV infection and the matching HLA.

The CDR3 extends over 15 amino acids. The V end lost 1 base, the J end lost 3 bases, and 13 bases lay between the germline ends. Germline V CDR1 and CDR2: SNHLY, FYNNEI. This clonotype has more than one count but fewer than ten. Its target is unknown. Via MiXCR, TCRdb re-called the reads, giving one row per CDR3 protein. The sample has about a million distinct CDR3 sequences; approximately 32% are singletons. Overall study results and limits: It was HLA-C-restricted CMV-specific TCR beta clonotypes that dominated the response ex vivo.

The receptor comes from a human donor in good health (CMV status not recorded). Some clones in this sample may be carry-over from other donors' samples. This chain links TRBV2 with TRBJ2-7; D is ambiguous. The source was cultured CD8+ T cells from PBMCs, collected from culture after CMV antigen stimulation. The CDR3 spells CASSEGPNPLYEQYF. The CDR3 DNA sequence: TGTGCCAGCAGTGAAGGACCTAATCCCCTCTACGAGCAGTACTTC.